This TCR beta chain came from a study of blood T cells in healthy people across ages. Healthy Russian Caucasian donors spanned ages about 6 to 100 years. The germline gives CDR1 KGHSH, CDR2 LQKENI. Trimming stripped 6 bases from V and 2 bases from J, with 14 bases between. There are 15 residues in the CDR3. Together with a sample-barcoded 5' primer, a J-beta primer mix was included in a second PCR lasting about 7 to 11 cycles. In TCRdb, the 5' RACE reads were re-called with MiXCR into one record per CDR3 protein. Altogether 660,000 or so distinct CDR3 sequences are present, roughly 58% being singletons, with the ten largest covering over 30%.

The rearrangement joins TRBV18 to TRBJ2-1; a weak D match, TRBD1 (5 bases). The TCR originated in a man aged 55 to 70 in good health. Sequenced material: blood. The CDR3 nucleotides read TGTGCCAGCTCTCAAGGGGCCCAGCCCTACAATGAGCAGTTCTTC. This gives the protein CASSQGAQPYNEQFF.